This T cell receptor beta chain was identified during a study of T cell changes during pregnancy in multiple sclerosis. Germline V gene lookup returns CDR1 MGHRA and CDR2 YSYEKL. CDR3 length equals 16 residues. The V segment lost 1 base and the J segment 5 bases; nucleotides outside the gene matches: 6. TCRdb's copy holds only in-frame clones and misses some; the assay was immunoSEQ multiplex PCR. The sample carries around 30,000 clones, about nine tenths recorded once. This chain uses TRBV4-1 with TRBJ2-3; TRBD2 agrees at 10 bases. This TCR came from a female donor with multiple sclerosis, enrolled in a pregnancy study. Sample: CD8+ T cells from peripheral blood mononuclear cells, taken in the second trimester of pregnancy. The CDR3 loop is CASSQGPSGRGDTQYF. The CDR3 coding sequence is TGCGCCAGCAGCCAAGGGCCGAGCGGGAGGGGAGATACGCAGTATTTT.